One sample yielded the 8 T cell receptor beta chains listed below, sequenced in a study of OX40 agonist ivuxolimab in advanced cancers. Clones were read by immunoSEQ multiplex PCR, and TCRdb kept only the in-frame ones, dropping some. Counted here are 100,000 or so clones, around nine tenths occurring once; the ten biggest clones make up approximately 0.16%. Sequenced material: CD4+ or CD8+ T cells sorted from blood, taken in a trial of the OX40 agonist ivuxolimab. Receptor source: an adult with an advanced solid tumor such as melanoma, head and neck, liver or kidney cancer.

The chain combines TRBV9 with TRBJ1-1; D is ambiguous. The CDR3 extends over 14 amino acids. Germline loops: CDR1 SGDLS, CDR2 YYNGEE. The V end lost 4 bases, the J end lost 2 bases, and 12 bases lay between the germline ends. CDR3 amino acids: CASSPSFSNTEAFF. The DNA of the CDR3 is TGTGCCAGCAGCCCTAGCTTCTCCAACACTGAAGCTTTCTTT.

This clone was counted a single time. The rearrangement uses TRBV15 and TRBJ1-2, with 7 bases fitting TRBD1. CDR3 length: 15 amino acids. CDR1 and CDR2 from the germline V gene are LNHNV and YYDKDF (reference sequence). V lost 3 bases to trimming and J lost 1 base; unmatched junction nucleotides: 5. Here the CDR3 DNA reads TGTGCCACCAGCAGGCCGGGACAGAGTAACTATGGCTACACCTTC. It yields the protein CATSRPGQSNYGYTF.

This chain uses TRBV7-9 with TRBJ1-4, with D unresolved. This CDR3 spans 13 amino acids. V lost 5 bases, J lost 11 bases, and 15 bases lay in between. CDR1 is SEHNR and CDR2 is FQNEAQ in the germline V gene (reference sequence). The CDR3 DNA follows: TGTGCCAGCAGCCCTCCGGGAAGGGCGAAACTGTTTTTT. Encoded protein: CASSPPGRAKLFF. Based on the CDR3 plus reference TRBV7-9 and TRBJ1-4, the full variable domain is DTGVSQNPRHKITKRGQNVTFRCDPISEHNRLYWYRQTLGQGPEFLTYFQNEAQLEKSRLLSDRFSAERPKGSFSTLEIQRTEQGDSAMYLCASSPPGRAKLFFGSGTQLSVL.

J is TRBJ1-5 and V is TRBV21-1; the table's D gene call, TRBD1, was not cross checked with the DNA. TRBV21-1 is assigned pseudogene status. CDR3 length: 20 amino acids. The CDR3 DNA is TGTGCCAGCAGCCCCTTAGGGAGTGTCGGACAGAAAATTTCGGATCAGCCCCAGCATTTT. Translated: CASSPLGSVGQKISDQPQHF.

The rearrangement joins TRBV18 to TRBJ1-2; D ambiguous. V dropped 3 bases and J dropped 8 bases, with 13 bases sitting between them. The CDR3 extends over 13 amino acids. Germline-derived CDR1 and CDR2 are KGHSH and LQKENI. CDR3 amino acids: CASSPLELRGYTF. DNA for the CDR3: TGTGCCAGCTCACCTTTGGAGTTGCGAGGCTACACCTTC.

The rearrangement joins TRBV11-2 to TRBJ2-7; D unclear. V was trimmed by 8 bases and J by 4 bases, leaving 12 bases between them. The CDR3 has 12 residues. The germline V gene has CDR1 SGHAT and CDR2 FQNNGV. This CDR3 is CASGPTRYEQYF. CDR3 DNA: TGTGCCAGCGGACCCACCCGTTACGAGCAGTACTTC.

V is TRBV30 and J is TRBJ2-7, with D maybe TRBD1 (5 bases). CDR1 GTSNPN and CDR2 SVGIG come from the germline V gene (reference sequence). This CDR3 contains 13 residues. Trimming took 0 bases from V and 4 from J, leaving 10 bases between them. In DNA form, the CDR3 reads TGTGCCTGGAGTGTACTTAGGGGATACGAGCAGTACTTC. The encoded protein is CAWSVLRGYEQYF. The variable domain in full, completed from reference TRBV30 and TRBJ2-7, reads SQTIHQWPATLVQPVGSPLSLECTVEGTSNPNLYWYRQAAGRGLQLLFYSVGIGQISSEVPQNLSASRPQDRQFILSSKKLLLSDSGFYLCAWSVLRGYEQYFGPGTRLTVT.

The chain uses TRBV5-6 and TRBJ1-5, with D tentatively TRBD1 (5 bases). Trimming removed 4 bases at V and 3 bases at J, with 14 bases between. CDR1 is SGHDT, CDR2 YYEEEE, per germline. The CDR3 runs to 15 residues. CDR3 bases: TGTGCCAGCAGCGCGGGGGGACTGACCAATCAGCCCCAGCATTTT. This gives the protein CASSAGGLTNQPQHF.